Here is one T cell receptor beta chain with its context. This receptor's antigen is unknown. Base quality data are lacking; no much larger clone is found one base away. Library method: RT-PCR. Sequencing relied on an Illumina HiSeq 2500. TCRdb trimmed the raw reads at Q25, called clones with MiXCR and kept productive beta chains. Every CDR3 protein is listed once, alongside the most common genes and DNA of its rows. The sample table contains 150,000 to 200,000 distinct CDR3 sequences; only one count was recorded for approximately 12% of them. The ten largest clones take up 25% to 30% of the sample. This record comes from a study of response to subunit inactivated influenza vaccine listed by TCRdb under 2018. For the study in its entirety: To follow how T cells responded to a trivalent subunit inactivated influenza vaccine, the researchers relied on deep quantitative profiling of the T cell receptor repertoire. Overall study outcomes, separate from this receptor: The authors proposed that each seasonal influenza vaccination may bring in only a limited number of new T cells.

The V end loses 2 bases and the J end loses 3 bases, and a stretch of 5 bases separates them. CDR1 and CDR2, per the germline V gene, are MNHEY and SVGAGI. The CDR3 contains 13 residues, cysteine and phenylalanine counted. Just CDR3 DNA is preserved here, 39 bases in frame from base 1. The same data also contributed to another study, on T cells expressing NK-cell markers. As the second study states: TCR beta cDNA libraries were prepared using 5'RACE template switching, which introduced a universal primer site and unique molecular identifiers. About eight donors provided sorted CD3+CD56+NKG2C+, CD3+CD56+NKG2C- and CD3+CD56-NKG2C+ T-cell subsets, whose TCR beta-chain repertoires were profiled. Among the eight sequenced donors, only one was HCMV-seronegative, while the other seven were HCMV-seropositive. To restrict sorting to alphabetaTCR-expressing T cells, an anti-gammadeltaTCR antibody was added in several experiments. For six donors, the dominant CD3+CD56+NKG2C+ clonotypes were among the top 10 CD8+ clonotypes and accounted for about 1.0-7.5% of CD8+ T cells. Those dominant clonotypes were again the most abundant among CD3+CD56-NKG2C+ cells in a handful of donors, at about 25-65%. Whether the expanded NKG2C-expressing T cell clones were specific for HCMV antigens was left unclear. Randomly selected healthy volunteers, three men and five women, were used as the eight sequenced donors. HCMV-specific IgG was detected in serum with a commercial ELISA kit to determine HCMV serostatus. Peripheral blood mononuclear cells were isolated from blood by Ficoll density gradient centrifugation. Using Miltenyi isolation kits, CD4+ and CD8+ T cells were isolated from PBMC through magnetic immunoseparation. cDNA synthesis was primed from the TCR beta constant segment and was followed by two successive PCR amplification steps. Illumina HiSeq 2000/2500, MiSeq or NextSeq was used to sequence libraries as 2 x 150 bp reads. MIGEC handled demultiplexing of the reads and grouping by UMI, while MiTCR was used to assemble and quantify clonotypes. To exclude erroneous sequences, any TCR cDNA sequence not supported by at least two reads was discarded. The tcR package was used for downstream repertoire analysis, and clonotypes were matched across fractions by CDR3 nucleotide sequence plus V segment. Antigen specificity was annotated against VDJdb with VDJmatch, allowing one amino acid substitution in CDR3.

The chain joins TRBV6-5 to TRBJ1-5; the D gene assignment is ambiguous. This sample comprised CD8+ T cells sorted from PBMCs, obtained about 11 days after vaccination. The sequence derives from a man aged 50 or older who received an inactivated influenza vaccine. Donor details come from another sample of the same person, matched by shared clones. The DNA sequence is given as TGTGCCAGCAGTTACAAGTCCAATCAGCCCCAGCATTTT. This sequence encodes CASSYKSNQPQHF.